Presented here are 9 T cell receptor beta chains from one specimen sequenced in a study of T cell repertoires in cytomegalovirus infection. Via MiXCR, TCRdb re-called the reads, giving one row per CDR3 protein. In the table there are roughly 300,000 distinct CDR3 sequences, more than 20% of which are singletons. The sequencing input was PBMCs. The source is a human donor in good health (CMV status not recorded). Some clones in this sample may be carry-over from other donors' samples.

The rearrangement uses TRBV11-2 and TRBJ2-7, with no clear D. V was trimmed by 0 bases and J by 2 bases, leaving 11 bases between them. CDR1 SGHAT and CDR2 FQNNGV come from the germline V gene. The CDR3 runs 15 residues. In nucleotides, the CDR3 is TGTGCCAGCAGCTTAGAGGCAGTAACCACCTACGAGCAGTACTTC. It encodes CASSLEAVTTYEQYF.

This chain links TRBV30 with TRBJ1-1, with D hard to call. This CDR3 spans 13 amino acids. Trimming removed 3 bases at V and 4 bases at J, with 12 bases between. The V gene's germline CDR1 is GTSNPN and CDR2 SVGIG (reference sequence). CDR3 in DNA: TGTGCCTGGAGGATCGCCATTGTCACTGAAGCTTTCTTT. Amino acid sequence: CAWRIAIVTEAFF.

This CDR3 reads CASSAGHPWETQYF. Written as DNA, the CDR3 is TGTGCCAGTAGTGCGGGACACCCGTGGGAGACCCAGTACTTC. The chain employs TRBV19 and TRBJ2-5; D is possibly TRBD1 or TRBD2 (6 bases each). The CDR3 length is 14 residues. Trimming took 5 bases from V and 5 from J, leaving 15 bases between them. Germline CDR1 reads LNHDA; CDR2 reads SQIVND (reference sequence).

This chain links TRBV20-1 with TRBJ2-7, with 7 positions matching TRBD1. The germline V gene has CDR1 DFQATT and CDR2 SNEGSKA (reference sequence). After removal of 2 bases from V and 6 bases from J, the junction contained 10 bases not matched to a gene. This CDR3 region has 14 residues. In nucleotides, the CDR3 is TGCAGTGCTAGACCACAGGGGCGTCTTGGCGAGCAGTACTTC. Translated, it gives CSARPQGRLGEQYF.

This chain's CDR3 is CASSLFDLNGYTF. DNA of the CDR3: TGTGCCAGCAGTTTATTTGACCTCAATGGCTACACCTTC. The chain has TRBV12-3 or TRBV12-4 and TRBJ1-2; D not resolved. This CDR3 is built from 13 residues. V dropped 2 bases and J dropped 6 bases, with 10 bases sitting between them.

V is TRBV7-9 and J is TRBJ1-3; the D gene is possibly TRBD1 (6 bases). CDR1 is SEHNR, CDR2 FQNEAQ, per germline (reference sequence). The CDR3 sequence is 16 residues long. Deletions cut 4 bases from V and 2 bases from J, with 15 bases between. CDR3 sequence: CASSWGGQTTGNTIYF. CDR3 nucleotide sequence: TGTGCCAGCAGCTGGGGCGGACAGACCACTGGAAACACCATATATTTT.

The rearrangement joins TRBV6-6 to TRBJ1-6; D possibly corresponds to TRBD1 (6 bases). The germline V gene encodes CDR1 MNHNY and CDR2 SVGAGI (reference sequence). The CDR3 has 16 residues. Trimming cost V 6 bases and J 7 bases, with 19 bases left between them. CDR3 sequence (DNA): TGTGCCAGCAGCCCCTCTGGGGGGGCGTTCAATTCACCCCTCCACTTT. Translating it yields CASSPSGGAFNSPLHF.

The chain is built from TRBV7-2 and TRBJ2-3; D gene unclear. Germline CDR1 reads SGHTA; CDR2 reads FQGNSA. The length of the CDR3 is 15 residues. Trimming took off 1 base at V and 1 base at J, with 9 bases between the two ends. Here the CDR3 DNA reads TGTGCCAGCAGCTTAGACTCCGTTTGCACAGATACGCAGTATTTT. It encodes CASSLDSVCTDTQYF.

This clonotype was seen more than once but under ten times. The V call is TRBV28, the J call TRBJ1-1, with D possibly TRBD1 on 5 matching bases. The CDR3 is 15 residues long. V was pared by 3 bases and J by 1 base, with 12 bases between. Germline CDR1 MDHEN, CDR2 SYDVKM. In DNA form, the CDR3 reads TGTGCCAGCAGTTTCCTCGACAGAAGGAACACTGAAGCTTTCTTT. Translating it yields CASSFLDRRNTEAFF.